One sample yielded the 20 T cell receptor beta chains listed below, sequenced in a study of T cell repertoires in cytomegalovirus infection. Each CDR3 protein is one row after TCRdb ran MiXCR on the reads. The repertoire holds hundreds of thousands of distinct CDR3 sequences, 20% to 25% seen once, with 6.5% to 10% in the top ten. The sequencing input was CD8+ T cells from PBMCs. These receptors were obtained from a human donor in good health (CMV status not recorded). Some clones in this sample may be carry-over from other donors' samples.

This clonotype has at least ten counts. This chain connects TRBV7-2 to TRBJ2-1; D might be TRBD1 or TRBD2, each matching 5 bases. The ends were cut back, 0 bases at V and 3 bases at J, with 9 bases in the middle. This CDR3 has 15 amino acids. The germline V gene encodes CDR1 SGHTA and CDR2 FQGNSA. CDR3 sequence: CASSLARGNYNEQFF. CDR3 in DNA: TGTGCCAGCAGCTTAGCACGGGGCAACTACAATGAGCAGTTCTTC. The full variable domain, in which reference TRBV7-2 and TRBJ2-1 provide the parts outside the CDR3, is GAGVSQSPSNKVTEKGKDVELRCDPISGHTALYWYRQSLGQGLEFLIYFQGNSAPDKSGLPSDRFSAERTGGSVSTLTIQRTQQEDSAVYLCASSLARGNYNEQFFGPGTRLTVL.

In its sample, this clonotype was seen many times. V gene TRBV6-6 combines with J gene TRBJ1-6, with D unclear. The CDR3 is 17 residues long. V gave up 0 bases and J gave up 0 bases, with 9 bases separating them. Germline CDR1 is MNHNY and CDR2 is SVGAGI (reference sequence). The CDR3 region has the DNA TGTGCCAGCAGTTACTCGATTAGGAGCTCCTATAATTCACCCCTCCACTTT. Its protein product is CASSYSIRSSYNSPLHF.

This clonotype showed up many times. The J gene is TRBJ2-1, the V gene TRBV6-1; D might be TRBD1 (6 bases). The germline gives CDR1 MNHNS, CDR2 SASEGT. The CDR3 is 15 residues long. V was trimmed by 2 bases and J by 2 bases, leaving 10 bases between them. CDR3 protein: CASSEWPGAYNEQFF. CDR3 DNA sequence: TGTGCCAGCAGTGAATGGCCAGGGGCCTACAATGAGCAGTTCTTC.

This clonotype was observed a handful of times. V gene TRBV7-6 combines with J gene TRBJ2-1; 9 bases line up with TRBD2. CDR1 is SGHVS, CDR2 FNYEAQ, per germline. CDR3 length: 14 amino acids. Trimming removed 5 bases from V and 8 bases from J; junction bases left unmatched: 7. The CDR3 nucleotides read TGTGCCAGCAGCCCCATGGGACTAGCAGATGAGCAGTTCTTC. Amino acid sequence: CASSPMGLADEQFF.

CDR3 residues: CASSQVGTGAYTEAFF. The DNA of the CDR3 is TGCGCCAGCAGCCAAGTGGGCACAGGGGCTTACACTGAAGCTTTCTTT. The V gene is TRBV4-3, the J gene TRBJ1-1; 7 nucleotides agree with TRBD1. CDR1 and CDR2 (germline): LGHNA, YSLEER. This CDR3 region has 16 residues. Trimming cost V 1 base and J 3 bases; bases outside gene matches: 8.

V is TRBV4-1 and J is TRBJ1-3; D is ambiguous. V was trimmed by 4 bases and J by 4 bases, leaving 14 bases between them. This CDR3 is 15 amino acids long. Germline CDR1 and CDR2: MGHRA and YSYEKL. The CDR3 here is CASSLGEPSGNTIYF. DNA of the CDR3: TGCGCCAGCAGCCTTGGGGAGCCGTCGGGAAACACCATATATTTT.

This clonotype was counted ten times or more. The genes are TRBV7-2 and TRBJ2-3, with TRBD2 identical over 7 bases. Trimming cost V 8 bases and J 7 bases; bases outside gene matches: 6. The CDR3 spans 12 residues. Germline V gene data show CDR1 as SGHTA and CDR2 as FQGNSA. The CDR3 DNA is TGTGCCAGCCGGGAAGCGGGGAATACGCAGTATTTT. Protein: CASREAGNTQYF.

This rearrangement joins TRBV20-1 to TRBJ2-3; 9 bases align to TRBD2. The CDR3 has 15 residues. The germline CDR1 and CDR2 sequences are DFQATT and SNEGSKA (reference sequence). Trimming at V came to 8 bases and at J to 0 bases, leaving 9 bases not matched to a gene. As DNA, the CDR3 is TGCAGTCCCACTAGCGGGTTTCCTAGCACAGATACGCAGTATTTT. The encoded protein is CSPTSGFPSTDTQYF.

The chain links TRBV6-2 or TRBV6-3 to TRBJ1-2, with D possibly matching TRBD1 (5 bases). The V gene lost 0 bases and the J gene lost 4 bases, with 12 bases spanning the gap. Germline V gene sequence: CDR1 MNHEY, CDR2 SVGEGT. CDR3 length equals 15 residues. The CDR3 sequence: CASSYSREGTYGYTF. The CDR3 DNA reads TGTGCCAGCAGTTACTCGCGAGAAGGGACCTATGGCTACACCTTC.

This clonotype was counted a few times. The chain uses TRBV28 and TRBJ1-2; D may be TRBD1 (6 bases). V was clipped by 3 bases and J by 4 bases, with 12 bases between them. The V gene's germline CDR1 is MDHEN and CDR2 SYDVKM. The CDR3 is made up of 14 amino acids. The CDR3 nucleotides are TGTGCCAGCAGTTTTTATCCAGGGGCCTATGGCTACACCTTC. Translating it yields CASSFYPGAYGYTF.

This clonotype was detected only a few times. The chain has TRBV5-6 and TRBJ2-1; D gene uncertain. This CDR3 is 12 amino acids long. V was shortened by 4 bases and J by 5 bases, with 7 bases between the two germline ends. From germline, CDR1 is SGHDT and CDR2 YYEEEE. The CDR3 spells CASSRHHNEQFF. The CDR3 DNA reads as TGTGCCAGCAGCAGACACCACAATGAGCAGTTCTTC.

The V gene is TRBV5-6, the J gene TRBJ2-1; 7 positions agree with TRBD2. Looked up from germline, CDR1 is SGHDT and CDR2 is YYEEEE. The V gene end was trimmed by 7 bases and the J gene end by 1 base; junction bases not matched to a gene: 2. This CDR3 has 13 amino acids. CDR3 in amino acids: CASLGGSYNEQFF. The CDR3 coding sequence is TGTGCCAGCCTCGGGGGGTCCTACAATGAGCAGTTCTTC.

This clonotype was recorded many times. CDR3 DNA sequence: TGTGCCAGCAGCCTAGGACAGGTCCAAGGCTACACCTTC. Its translation: CASSLGQVQGYTF. V and J are TRBV6-1 and TRBJ1-2; 7 bases fit TRBD1. Per germline, CDR1 MNHNS and CDR2 SASEGT. With V trimmed by 6 bases and J by 8 bases, 9 bases remained unmatched. The length of the CDR3 is 13 residues.

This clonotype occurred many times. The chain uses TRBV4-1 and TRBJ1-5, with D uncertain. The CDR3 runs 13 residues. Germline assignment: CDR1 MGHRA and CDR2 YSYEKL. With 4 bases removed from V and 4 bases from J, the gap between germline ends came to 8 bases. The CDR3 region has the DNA TGCGCCAGCAGCCCCCAGGCTAATCAGCCCCAGCATTTT. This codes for CASSPQANQPQHF.

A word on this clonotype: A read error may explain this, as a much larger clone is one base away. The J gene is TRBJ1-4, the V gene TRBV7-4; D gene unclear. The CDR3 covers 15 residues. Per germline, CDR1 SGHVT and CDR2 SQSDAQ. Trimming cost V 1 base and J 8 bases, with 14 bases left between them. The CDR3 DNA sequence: TGTGCCAGCAGCTTAGAGGCAGACTCTCTGGAAAAACTGTTTTTT. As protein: CASSLEADSLEKLFF.

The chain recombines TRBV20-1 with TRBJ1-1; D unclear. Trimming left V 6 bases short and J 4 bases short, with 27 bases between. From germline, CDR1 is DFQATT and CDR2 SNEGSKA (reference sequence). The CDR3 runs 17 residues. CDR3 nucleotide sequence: TGCAGTGCCCGTCGCACGAGGGTCGCGTGGGGAATCACTGAAGCTTTCTTT. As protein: CSARRTRVAWGITEAFF.

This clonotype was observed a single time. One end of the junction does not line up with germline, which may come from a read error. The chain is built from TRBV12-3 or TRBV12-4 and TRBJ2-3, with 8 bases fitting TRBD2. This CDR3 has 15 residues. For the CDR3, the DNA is TGTCCCAGCAGTTTACAAGCGGGGGACACAGATACGCAGTATTTT. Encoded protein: CPSSLQAGDTDTQYF.

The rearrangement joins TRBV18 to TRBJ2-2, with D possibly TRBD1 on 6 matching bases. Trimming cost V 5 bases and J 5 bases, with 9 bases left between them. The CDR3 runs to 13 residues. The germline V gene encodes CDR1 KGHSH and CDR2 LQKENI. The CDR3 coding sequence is TGTGCCAGCTCAACAGGGTGGACCGGGGAGCTGTTTTTT. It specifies CASSTGWTGELFF.

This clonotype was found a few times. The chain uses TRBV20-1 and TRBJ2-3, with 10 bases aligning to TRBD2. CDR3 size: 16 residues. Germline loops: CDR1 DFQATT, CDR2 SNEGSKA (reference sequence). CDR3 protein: CRAVSGGPNHTDTQYF. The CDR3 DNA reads TGCAGAGCAGTTAGCGGGGGGCCCAACCACACAGATACGCAGTATTTT.

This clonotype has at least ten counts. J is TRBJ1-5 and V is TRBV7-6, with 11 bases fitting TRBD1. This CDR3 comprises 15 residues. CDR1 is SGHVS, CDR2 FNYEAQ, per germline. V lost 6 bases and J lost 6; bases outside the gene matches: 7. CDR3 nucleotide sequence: TGTGCCAGCAGTCCCGGACAGGGGGCAGGTCAGCCCCAGCATTTT. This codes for CASSPGQGAGQPQHF.